The source of this T cell receptor beta chain is a study of T cell responses to AZD1222 COVID-19 vaccine. The method was immunoSEQ multiplex PCR; TCRdb's version includes in-frame clones alone and lacks a portion of them. The repertoire holds about 160,000 clones, with approximately 90% as singletons. The CDR3 has 15 residues. Germline CDR1 LNHDA, CDR2 SQIVND (reference sequence). Trimming cost V 3 bases and J 3 bases, with 14 bases left between them. The source of this sequence is an adult who received the AZD1222 COVID-19 vaccine. This sequence joins TRBV19 and TRBJ1-1; D possibly corresponds to TRBD1 (5 bases). The sample was peripheral blood, taken 28 days after the second AZD1222 dose. The CDR3 reads CASSIPPVGDTEAFF. The CDR3 DNA sequence: TGTGCCAGTAGTATCCCCCCCGTGGGGGACACTGAAGCTTTCTTT.